There are a few counts of the clone carrying this TCR beta chain. A second PCR, run for about 7 to 11 cycles, used a sample-barcoded 5' primer plus a J-beta primer mix. Every sample produced at least 2.5 million CDR3-containing paired-end reads. One entry per CDR3 protein results from TCRdb running MiXCR on the 5' RACE reads. Found here are 780,000 or so distinct CDR3 sequences, 20% to 25% of them singletons; the top ten hold approximately 4%. In germline, CDR1 is SEHNR, CDR2 FQNEAQ (reference sequence). This CDR3 is 13 amino acids long. These data come from a study of blood T cells in healthy people across ages. Separately, the same data were catalogued under a study of T cells of mothers and their children. That paper adds: Each mother gave over 8.5 million TCR beta CDR3 reads; each child, a few million.

This chain uses TRBV7-9 with TRBJ2-1, with 9 positions matching TRBD1. The J call may not be correct, given that the DNA end is closer to TRBJ2-7. The TCR originated in a boy between 10 and 17 years old in good health. The source material was blood. CDR3 bases: TGTGCCAGCGGCCGGGACAGGGACTACGAGCAGTACTTC. Residues: CASGRDRDYEQYF.